Below, 10 T cell receptor beta chains from the same sample are listed, as sequenced in a study of blood T cell repertoires in COVID-19. Produced via immunoSEQ multiplex PCR; TCRdb's table is partial and in-frame only. The sample has tens of thousands of clones, more than 75% seen once. The sample was peripheral blood. Receptor source: a woman in her sixties or seventies with COVID-19, enrolled during active disease.

This chain joins TRBV6-1 and TRBJ1-2, with 11 bases fitting TRBD1. Trimming cost V 3 bases and J 8 bases; bases outside gene matches: 5. The CDR3 sequence is 14 residues long. Per the germline V gene, CDR1 is MNHNS and CDR2 is SASEGT. In DNA form, the CDR3 reads TGTGCCAGCAGTGAGGACAGGGGGCTAGGCGGCTACACCTTC. Protein sequence: CASSEDRGLGGYTF.

V gene TRBV4-1 combines with J gene TRBJ2-2; the match to TRBD2 covers 10 bases. Germline CDR1 MGHRA, CDR2 YSYEKL. V lost 3 bases and J lost 1; bases outside the gene matches: 11. The CDR3 contains 19 residues. The CDR3 DNA is TGCGCCAGCAGCCAGAGACTAGCGGGCGGAGTTAGGAACACCGGGGAGCTGTTTTTT. Translated: CASSQRLAGGVRNTGELFF.

The chain couples TRBV28 to TRBJ2-3; 11 positions match TRBD2. V was pared by 2 bases and J by 0 bases, with 4 bases of the junction left unmatched. Per the germline V gene, CDR1 is MDHEN and CDR2 is SYDVKM. The CDR3 is 17 residues long. The CDR3: CASSLPIAGGSTDTQYF. CDR3 bases: TGTGCCAGCAGTTTACCGATAGCGGGAGGGAGCACAGATACGCAGTATTTT.

This clone appeared once. This chain links TRBV3-1 (or the pseudogene TRBV3-2) with TRBJ2-4; no clear D gene. Germline CDR1 reads LGHDT; CDR2 reads YNNKEL (reference sequence). This CDR3 is built from 15 residues. Trimming pared 3 bases from V and 0 bases from J, leaving 9 bases between. In nucleotides, the CDR3 is TGTGCCAGCAGCCAGGTTCTAGTAGCCAAAAACATTCAGTACTTC. The encoded protein is CASSQVLVAKNIQYF.

V usage is TRBV5-4 and J usage is TRBJ1-1; possibly TRBD1 for D (6 bases). Germline V lookup: CDR1 SGHNT, CDR2 YYREEE (reference sequence). V was cut by 3 bases and J by 7 bases, with 16 bases left in between. The CDR3 length is 14 residues. CDR3 in amino acids: CASSYGGGRGEAFF. CDR3 nucleotide sequence: TGTGCCAGCAGCTATGGGGGGGGCAGGGGTGAAGCTTTCTTT.

CDR3 sequence: CASRDITGNQPQHF. The CDR3 region has the DNA TGTGCCAGCAGAGACATCACAGGGAATCAGCCCCAGCATTTT. The chain recombines TRBV27 with TRBJ1-5, with D tentatively TRBD1 (6 bases). CDR1 is MNHEY, CDR2 SMNVEV, per germline (reference sequence). The CDR3 has 14 amino acids. The germline V and J ends were trimmed by 6 bases and 4 bases, with 13 bases remaining between them.

The V call is TRBV7-9, the J call TRBJ1-1, with D maybe TRBD1 (5 bases). Per germline, CDR1 SEHNR and CDR2 FQNEAQ (reference sequence). The CDR3 has 15 amino acids. Trimming removed 1 base from V and 0 bases from J, with 9 bases in between. In DNA form, the CDR3 reads TGTGCCAGCAGCTTAGAGGGGATGATGAACACTGAAGCTTTCTTT. It translates to CASSLEGMMNTEAFF.

J is TRBJ1-2 and V is TRBV7-2; D unresolved. Trimming removed 1 base at V and 3 bases at J, with 9 bases between. The CDR3 loop spans 14 amino acids. The germline CDR1 and CDR2 sequences are SGHTA and FQGNSA. The DNA of the CDR3 is TGTGCCAGCAGCTTAGTCCCAGGATACTATGGCTACACCTTC. It codes for CASSLVPGYYGYTF.

The J gene is TRBJ1-3, the V gene TRBV6-5; 8 nucleotides agree with TRBD1. Germline assignment: CDR1 MNHEY and CDR2 SVGAGI. With 6 bases clipped from V and 3 bases from J, the junction kept 7 bases outside the gene matches. The CDR3 has 15 amino acids. As DNA, the CDR3 is TGTGCCAGCAGACTTGACAGGGGCCATGGAAACACCATATATTTT. Translation: CASRLDRGHGNTIYF.

CDR3 region: CASSIGRAYEQYF. CDR3 in DNA: TGTGCCAGTAGTATTGGGCGAGCCTACGAGCAGTACTTC. This chain joins TRBV19 and TRBJ2-7; no clear D gene. Trimming took off 3 bases at V and 2 bases at J, with 8 bases between the two ends. Germline CDR1 reads LNHDA; CDR2 reads SQIVND (reference sequence). CDR3 length: 13 amino acids.